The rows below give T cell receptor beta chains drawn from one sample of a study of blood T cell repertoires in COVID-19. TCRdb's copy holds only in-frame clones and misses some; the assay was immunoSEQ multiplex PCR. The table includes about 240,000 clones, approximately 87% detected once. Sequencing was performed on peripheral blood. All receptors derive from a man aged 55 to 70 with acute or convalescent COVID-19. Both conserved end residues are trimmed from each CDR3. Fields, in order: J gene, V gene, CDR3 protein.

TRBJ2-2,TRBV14,ASSSSPEGSTGELF
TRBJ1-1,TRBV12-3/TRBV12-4,ASSFGQGLGAF
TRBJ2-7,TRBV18,ASSPAGDLNYEQY
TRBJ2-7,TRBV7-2,ASSRTQTSGTYEQY
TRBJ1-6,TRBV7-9,ASSLGGLDSPLH
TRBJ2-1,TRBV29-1,SVAGTRSEQF
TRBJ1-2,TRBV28,ASSFIRDTYGYT
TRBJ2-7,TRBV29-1,SVTSGGSGEQY
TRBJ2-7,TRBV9,ASSPGGIARY
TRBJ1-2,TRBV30,AWSVMQGKGYT
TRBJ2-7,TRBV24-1,ATSDPRLAGSGEQY
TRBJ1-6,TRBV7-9,ASQPRGLSSYNSPLH
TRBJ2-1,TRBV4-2,ASSPWTSGSYNEQF
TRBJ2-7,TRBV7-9,ASDRTGTRIYEQY
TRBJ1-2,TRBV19,ASSIGGANYGYT
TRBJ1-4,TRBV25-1,ASTPRGRKEKLF
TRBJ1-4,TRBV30,AWRRTGAEKLF
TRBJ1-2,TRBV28,ASSFRQGSLNGYT
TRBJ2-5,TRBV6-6,ASRDRGRGETQY
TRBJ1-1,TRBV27,ASSFLTGGTEAF
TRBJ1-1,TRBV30,AWSPAAGEAF
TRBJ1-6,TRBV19,ASSIGENNSPLH
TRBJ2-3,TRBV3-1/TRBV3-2,ASRDLGAHTDTQY
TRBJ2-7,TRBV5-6,ASSSGLAFYEQY
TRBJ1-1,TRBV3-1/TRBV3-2,ASSLAGQMNTEAF
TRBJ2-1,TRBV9,ASSGRGRTGEQF
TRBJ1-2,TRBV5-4,ASSSPTGLGGYT
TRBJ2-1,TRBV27,ASTLFTGTYNEQF
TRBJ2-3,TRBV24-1,ATSDFAGQGLTVTDTQY
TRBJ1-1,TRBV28,ASSPRTGGWGNTEAF